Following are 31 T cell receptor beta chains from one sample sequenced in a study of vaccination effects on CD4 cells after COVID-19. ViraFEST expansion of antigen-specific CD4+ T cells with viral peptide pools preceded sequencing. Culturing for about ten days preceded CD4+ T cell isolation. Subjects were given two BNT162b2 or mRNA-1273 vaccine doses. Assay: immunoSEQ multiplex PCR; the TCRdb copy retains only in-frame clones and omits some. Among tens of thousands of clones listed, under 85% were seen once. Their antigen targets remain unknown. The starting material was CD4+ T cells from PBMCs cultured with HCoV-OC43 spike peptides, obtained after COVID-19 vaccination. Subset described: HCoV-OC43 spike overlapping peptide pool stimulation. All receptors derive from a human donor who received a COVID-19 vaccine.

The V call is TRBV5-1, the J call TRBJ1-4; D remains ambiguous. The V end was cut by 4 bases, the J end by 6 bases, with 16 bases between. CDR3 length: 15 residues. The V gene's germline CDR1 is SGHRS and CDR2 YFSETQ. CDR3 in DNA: TGCGCCAGCAGCCCAAGAAGTCGGGCGGATGAAAAACTGTTTTTT. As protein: CASSPRSRADEKLFF.

The CDR3 protein is CASSRQGDWPQHF. The DNA of the CDR3 is TGTGCCAGCAGCCGGCAGGGGGACTGGCCCCAGCATTTT. The chain joins TRBV7-8 to TRBJ1-5, with 7 bases identical to TRBD1. The CDR3 has 13 residues. J gave up 9 bases and V 5 bases, and 7 bases lay outside the gene matches. Germline lookup yields CDR1 SGHVS and CDR2 FQNEAQ.

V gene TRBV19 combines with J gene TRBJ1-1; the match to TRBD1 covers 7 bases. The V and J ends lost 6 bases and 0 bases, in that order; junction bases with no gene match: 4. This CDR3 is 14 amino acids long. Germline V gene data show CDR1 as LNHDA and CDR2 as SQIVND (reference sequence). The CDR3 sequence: CASRPRGLNTEAFF. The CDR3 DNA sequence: TGTGCCAGTAGACCGAGGGGGCTGAACACTGAAGCTTTCTTT.

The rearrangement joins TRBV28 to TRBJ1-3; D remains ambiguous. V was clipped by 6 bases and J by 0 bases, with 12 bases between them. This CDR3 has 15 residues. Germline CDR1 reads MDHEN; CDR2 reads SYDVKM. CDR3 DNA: TGTGCCAGCAGAACCGAAGGGAGCTCTGGAAACACCATATATTTT. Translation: CASRTEGSSGNTIYF.

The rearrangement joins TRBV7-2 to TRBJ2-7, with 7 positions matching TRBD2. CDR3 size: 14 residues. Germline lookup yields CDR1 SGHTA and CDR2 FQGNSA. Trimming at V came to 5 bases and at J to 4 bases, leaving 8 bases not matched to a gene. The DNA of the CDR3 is TGTGCCAGCAGCACCTTCGGGGGGAGGTACGAGCAGTACGTC. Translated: CASSTFGGRYEQYV.

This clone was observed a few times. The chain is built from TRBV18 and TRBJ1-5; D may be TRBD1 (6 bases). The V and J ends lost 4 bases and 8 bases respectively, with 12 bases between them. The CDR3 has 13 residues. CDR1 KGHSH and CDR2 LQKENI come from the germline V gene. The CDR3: CASSQQGWEPQHF. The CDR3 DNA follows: TGTGCCAGCTCACAACAGGGATGGGAGCCCCAGCATTTT. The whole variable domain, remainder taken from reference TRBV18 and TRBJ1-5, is NAGVMQNPRHLVRRRGQEARLRCSPMKGHSHVYWYRQLPEEGLKFMVYLQKENIIDESGMPKERFSAEFPKEGPSILRIQQVVRGDSAAYFCASSQQGWEPQHFGDGTRLSIL.

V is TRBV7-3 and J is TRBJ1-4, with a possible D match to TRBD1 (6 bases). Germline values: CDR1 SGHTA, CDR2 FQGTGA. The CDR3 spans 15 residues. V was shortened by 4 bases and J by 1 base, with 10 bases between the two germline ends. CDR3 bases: TGTGCCAGCAGCTCGACCAGGGGAACTAATGAAAAACTGTTTTTT. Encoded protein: CASSSTRGTNEKLFF.

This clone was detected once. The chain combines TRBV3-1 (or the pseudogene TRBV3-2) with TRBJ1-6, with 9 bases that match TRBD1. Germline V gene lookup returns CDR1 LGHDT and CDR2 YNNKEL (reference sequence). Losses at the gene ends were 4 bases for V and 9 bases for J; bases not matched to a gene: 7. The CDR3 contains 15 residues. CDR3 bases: TGTGCCAGCAGCCGACCGGGACAGGGAGGTTCACCCCTCCACTTT. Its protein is CASSRPGQGGSPLHF.

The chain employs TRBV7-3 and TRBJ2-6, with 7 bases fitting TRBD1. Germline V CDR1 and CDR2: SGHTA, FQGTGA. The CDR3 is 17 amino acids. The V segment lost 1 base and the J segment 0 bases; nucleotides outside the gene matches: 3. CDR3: CASSLRQGDSGANVLTF. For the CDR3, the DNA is TGTGCCAGCAGCTTAAGACAGGGAGACTCTGGGGCCAACGTCCTGACTTTC.

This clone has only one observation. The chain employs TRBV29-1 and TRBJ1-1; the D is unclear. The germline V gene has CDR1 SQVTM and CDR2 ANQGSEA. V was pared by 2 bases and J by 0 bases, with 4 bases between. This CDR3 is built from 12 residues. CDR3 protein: CSVERLNTEAFF. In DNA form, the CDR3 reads TGCAGCGTTGAACGATTGAACACTGAAGCTTTCTTT.

The CDR3 bases are TGTGCCAGCTCACCACCGGGGGCGTCCTACAATGAGCAGTTCTTC. Translated: CASSPPGASYNEQFF. The V and J genes are TRBV18 and TRBJ2-1; D possibly corresponds to TRBD1 (6 bases). Germline V gene lookup returns CDR1 KGHSH and CDR2 LQKENI. The CDR3 contains 15 residues. Trimming took off 0 bases at V and 1 base at J, with 7 bases between the two ends. Supplemented by reference TRBV18 and TRBJ2-1, the full variable domain reads NAGVMQNPRHLVRRRGQEARLRCSPMKGHSHVYWYRQLPEEGLKFMVYLQKENIIDESGMPKERFSAEFPKEGPSILRIQQVVRGDSAAYFCASSPPGASYNEQFFGPGTRLTVL.

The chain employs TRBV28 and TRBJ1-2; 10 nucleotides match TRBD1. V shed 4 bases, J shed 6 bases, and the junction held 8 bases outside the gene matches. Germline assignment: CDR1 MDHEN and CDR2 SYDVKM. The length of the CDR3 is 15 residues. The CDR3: CASSSTGQGYNGYTF. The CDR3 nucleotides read TGTGCCAGCAGTTCGACGGGACAGGGGTATAATGGCTACACCTTC.

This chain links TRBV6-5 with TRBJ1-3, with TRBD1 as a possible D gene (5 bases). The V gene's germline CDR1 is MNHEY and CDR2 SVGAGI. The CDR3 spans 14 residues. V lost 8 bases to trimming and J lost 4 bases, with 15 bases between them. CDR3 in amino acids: CASRSLGGGNTIYF. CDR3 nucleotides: TGTGCCAGCCGCTCCCTGGGGGGGGGAAACACCATATATTTT.

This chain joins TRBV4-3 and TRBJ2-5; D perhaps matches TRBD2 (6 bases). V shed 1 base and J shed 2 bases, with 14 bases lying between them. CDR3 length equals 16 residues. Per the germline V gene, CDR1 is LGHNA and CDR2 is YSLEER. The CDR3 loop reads CASSQGASANQETQYF. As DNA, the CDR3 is TGCGCCAGCAGCCAAGGGGCTAGCGCAAATCAAGAGACCCAGTACTTC.

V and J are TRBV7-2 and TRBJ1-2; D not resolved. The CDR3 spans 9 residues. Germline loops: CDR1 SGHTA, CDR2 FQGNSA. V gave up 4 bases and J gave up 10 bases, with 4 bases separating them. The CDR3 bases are TGTGCCAGCAGCTATAACTACACCTTC. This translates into CASSYNYTF.

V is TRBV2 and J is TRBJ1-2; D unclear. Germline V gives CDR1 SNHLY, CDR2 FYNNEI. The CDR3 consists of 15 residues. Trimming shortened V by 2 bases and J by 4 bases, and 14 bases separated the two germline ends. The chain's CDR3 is CASSEFSGSGYGYTF. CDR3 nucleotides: TGTGCCAGCAGTGAATTCTCGGGCTCGGGCTATGGCTACACCTTC.

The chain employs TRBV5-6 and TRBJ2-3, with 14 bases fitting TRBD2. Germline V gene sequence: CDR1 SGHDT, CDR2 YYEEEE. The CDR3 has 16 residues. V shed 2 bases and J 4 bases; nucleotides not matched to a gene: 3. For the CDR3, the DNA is TGTGCCAGCAGCTTACCGACTAGCGGGGGGGCAGATACGCAGTATTTT. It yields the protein CASSLPTSGGADTQYF.

The CDR3, as DNA: TGTGCCAGCAGCCAGAGTGACAGGGGAATAACTGAAGCTTTCTTT. It is translated as CASSQSDRGITEAFF. The V and J genes are TRBV14 and TRBJ1-1; 8 nucleotides match TRBD1. V shed 3 bases and J 5 bases; nucleotides not matched to a gene: 8. The CDR3 consists of 15 residues. Germline values: CDR1 SGHDN, CDR2 FVKESK.

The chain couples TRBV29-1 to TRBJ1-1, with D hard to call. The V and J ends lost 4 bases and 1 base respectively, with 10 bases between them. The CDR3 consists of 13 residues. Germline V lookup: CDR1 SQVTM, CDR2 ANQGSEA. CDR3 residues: CSVVVIRNTEAFF. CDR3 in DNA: TGCAGCGTTGTCGTGATCAGGAACACTGAAGCTTTCTTT.

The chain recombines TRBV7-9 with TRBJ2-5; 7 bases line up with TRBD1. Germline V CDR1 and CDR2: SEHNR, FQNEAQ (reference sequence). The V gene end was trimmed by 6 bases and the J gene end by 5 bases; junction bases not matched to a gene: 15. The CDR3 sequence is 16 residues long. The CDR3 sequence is CASSFTVTGSGETQYF. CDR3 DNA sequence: TGTGCCAGCAGTTTCACCGTGACAGGGTCAGGGGAGACCCAGTACTTC.

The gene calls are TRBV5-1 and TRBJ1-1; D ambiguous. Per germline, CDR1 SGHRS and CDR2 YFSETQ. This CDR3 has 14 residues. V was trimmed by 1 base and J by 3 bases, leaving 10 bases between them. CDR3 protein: CASSLRGYDTEAFF. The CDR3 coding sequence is TGCGCCAGCAGCTTGCGAGGGTACGACACTGAAGCTTTCTTT.

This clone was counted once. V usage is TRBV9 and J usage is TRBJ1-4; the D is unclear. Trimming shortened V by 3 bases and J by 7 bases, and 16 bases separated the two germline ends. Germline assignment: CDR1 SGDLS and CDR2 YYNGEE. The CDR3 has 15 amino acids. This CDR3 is CASSANSAWGEKLFF. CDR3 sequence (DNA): TGTGCCAGCAGCGCCAACTCCGCTTGGGGTGAAAAACTGTTTTTT.

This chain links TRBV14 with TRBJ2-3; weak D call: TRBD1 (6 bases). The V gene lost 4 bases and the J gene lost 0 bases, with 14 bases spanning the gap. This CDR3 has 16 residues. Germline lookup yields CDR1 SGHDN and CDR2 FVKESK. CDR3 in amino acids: CASSPMRGWSTDTQYF. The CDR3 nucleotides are TGTGCCAGCAGCCCCATGAGGGGGTGGAGCACAGATACGCAGTATTTT.

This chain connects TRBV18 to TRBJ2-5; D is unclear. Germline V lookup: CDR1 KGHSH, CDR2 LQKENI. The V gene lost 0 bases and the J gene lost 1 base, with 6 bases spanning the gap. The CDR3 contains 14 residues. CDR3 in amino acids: CASSPPVGQETQYF. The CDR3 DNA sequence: TGTGCCAGCTCACCACCGGTGGGCCAAGAGACCCAGTACTTC.

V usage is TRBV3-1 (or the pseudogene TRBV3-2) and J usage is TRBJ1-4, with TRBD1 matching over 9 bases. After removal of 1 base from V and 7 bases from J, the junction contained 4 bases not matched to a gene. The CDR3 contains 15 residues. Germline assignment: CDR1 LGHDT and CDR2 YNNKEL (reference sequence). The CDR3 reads CASSQGDREGEKLFF. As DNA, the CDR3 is TGTGCCAGCAGCCAAGGGGACAGGGAGGGTGAAAAACTGTTTTTT.

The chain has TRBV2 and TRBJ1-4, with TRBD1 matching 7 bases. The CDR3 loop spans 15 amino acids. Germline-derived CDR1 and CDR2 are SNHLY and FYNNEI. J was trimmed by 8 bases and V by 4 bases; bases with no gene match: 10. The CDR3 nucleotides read TGTGCCAGCAGTGCACAGGGGACCCCGGGGGAAAAACTGTTTTTT. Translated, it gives CASSAQGTPGEKLFF.

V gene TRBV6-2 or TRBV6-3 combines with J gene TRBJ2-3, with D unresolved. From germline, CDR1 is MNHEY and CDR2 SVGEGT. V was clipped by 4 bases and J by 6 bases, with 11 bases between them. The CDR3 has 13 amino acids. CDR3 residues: CASSLLHRDTQYF. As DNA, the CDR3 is TGTGCCAGCAGTTTACTGCACCGGGATACGCAGTATTTT.

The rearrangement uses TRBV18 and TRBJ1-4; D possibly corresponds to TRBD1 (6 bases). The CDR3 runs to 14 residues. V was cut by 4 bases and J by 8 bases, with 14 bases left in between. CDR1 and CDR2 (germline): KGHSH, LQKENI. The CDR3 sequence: CASSRGGGEEKLFF. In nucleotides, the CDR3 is TGTGCCAGCTCACGAGGGGGAGGGGAAGAAAAACTGTTTTTT.

CDR3 loop: CASSLGPEGSMGTEAFF. The CDR3 DNA reads as TGCGCCAGCAGCTTGGGACCCGAAGGGTCAATGGGCACTGAAGCTTTCTTT. The chain carries TRBV5-1 and TRBJ1-1; D call uncertain. The V and J ends lost 0 bases and 4 bases respectively, with 19 bases between them. The CDR3 runs 17 residues. Germline V gene lookup returns CDR1 SGHRS and CDR2 YFSETQ.

The CDR3 coding sequence is TGTGCCAGCAGTTCCACAGGGGGCGGTTTTACCGGGGAGCTGTTTTTT. It specifies CASSSTGGGFTGELFF. The chain links TRBV6-5 to TRBJ2-2; 9 nucleotides line up with TRBD1. The CDR3 is 16 residues long. V trimming: 4 bases; J trimming: 5 bases; junction bases outside the gene matches: 8. CDR1 is MNHEY, CDR2 SVGAGI, per germline.

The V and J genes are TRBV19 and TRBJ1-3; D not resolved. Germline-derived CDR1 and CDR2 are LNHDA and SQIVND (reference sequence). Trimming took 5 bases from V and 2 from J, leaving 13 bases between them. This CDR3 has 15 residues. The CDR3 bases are TGTGCCAGTAGTCGCCTAACCGGGGCTGGAAACACCATATATTTT. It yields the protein CASSRLTGAGNTIYF.